This is a list of T cell receptor beta chains from one sample in a study of CD4 T cells in relation to SARS-CoV-2 and coronaviruses. Libraries were prepared by immunoSEQ multiplex PCR; TCRdb keeps only in-frame clonotypes and omits some of them. The data hold around 45,000 clones, with around 80% observed a single time. Antigen specificity for these receptors is unknown. Sequencing was carried out using naive CD4+ T cells from PBMCs, cultured in vitro. The receptors shown here come from an adult with COVID-19. Both conserved end residues are part of each CDR3. D genes are given only for firm matches. Clone size is not always given. Where it is, it says once, few, many or a class for expanded clones.

size: -; D: -; J: TRBJ1-5; V: TRBV7-2; CDR3: CASSLRVAANQPQHF; DNA: TGTGCCAGCAGCTTAAGGGTGGCAGCGAATCAGCCCCAGCATTTT
size: -; D: TRBD1; J: TRBJ1-2; V: TRBV7-9; CDR3: CASSPRDRVYGYTF; DNA: TGTGCCAGCAGCCCCCGGGACAGGGTGTATGGCTACACCTTC
size: -; D: -; J: TRBJ2-7; V: TRBV5-1; CDR3: CASRVGVSRMVHEQYF; DNA: TGCGCCAGTAGAGTGGGAGTGTCGAGAATGGTCCACGAGCAGTACTTC
size: few; D: -; J: TRBJ1-2; V: TRBV10-3; CDR3: CAIRGTANYGYTF; DNA: TGTGCCATCAGGGGTACCGCTAACTATGGCTACACCTTC
size: -; D: -; J: TRBJ2-6; V: TRBV15; CDR3: CATSRTPETGANVLTF; DNA: TGTGCCACCAGCAGAACGCCGGAGACTGGGGCCAACGTCCTGACTTTC
size: -; D: TRBD2; J: TRBJ2-1; V: TRBV7-3; CDR3: CASARGTSSYNEQFF; DNA: TGTGCCAGCGCAAGGGGGACTAGCTCCTACAATGAGCAGTTCTTC
size: -; D: -; J: TRBJ2-1; V: TRBV19; CDR3: CASSIGTAEFNEQFF; DNA: TGTGCCAGTAGTATAGGGACAGCTGAGTTCAATGAGCAGTTCTTC
size: once; D: -; J: TRBJ1-2; V: TRBV7-3; CDR3: CASSLLSGDGYTF; DNA: TGTGCCAGCAGCTTATTGTCCGGGGATGGCTACACCTTC
size: -; D: -; J: TRBJ2-5; V: TRBV7-3; CDR3: CASSLTLPGQDQETQYF; DNA: TGTGCCAGCAGCTTAACGTTGCCCGGACAAGACCAAGAGACCCAGTACTTC
size: -; D: TRBD2; J: TRBJ2-3; V: TRBV10-3; CDR3: CAISELAGADTQYF; DNA: TGTGCCATCAGTGAGCTAGCGGGAGCAGATACGCAGTATTTT
size: -; D: TRBD1; J: TRBJ1-5; V: TRBV27; CDR3: CASSLGTGRNQPQHF; DNA: TGTGCCAGCAGTTTAGGGACAGGGAGGAATCAGCCCCAGCATTTT
size: -; D: TRBD2; J: TRBJ2-7; V: TRBV24-1; CDR3: CATSDRGLAGVNGEQYF; DNA: TGTGCCACCAGTGACCGGGGACTAGCGGGAGTCAACGGCGAGCAGTACTTC
size: -; D: TRBD2; J: TRBJ2-5; V: TRBV28; CDR3: CASRRRPGLGQETQYF; DNA: TGTGCCAGCAGACGACGACCGGGACTAGGGCAAGAGACCCAGTACTTC
size: -; D: -; J: TRBJ2-7; V: TRBV5-1; CDR3: CASSLLAGNLYEQYF; DNA: TGCGCCAGCAGCTTGTTAGCAGGGAACCTCTACGAGCAGTACTTC
size: -; D: TRBD1; J: TRBJ2-1; V: TRBV19; CDR3: CASRTPTGTAPNEQFF; DNA: TGTGCCAGTAGGACACCGACCGGGACAGCCCCCAATGAGCAGTTCTTC
size: -; D: -; J: TRBJ2-2; V: TRBV3-1/TRBV3-2; CDR3: CASKAFGELFF; DNA: TGTGCCAGCAAGGCGTTCGGGGAGCTGTTTTTT
size: once; D: -; J: TRBJ2-7; V: TRBV2; CDR3: CASRAKHYEQYF; DNA: TGTGCCAGCAGGGCAAAACACTACGAGCAGTACTTC
size: -; D: -; J: TRBJ2-1; V: TRBV7-2; CDR3: CASSLARSGLYNEQFF; DNA: TGTGCCAGCAGCTTAGCCAGGAGCGGGCTATACAATGAGCAGTTCTTC
size: -; D: -; J: TRBJ2-1; V: TRBV6-5; CDR3: CASSTGLKNEQFF; DNA: TGTGCCAGCAGTACGGGACTCAAAAATGAGCAGTTCTTC
size: -; D: -; J: TRBJ1-6; V: TRBV6-5; CDR3: CASSWDPEVNSPLHF; DNA: TGTGCCAGCAGTTGGGACCCCGAGGTGAATTCACCCCTCCACTTT
size: -; D: -; J: TRBJ2-1; V: TRBV2; CDR3: CASSGQGIYNEQFF; DNA: TGTGCCAGCAGTGGTCAGGGGATCTACAATGAGCAGTTCTTC
size: -; D: TRBD1; J: TRBJ2-6; V: TRBV7-6; CDR3: CASSPGQSFSGANVLTF; DNA: TGTGCCAGCAGCCCGGGACAGTCATTCTCTGGGGCCAACGTCCTGACTTTC
size: -; D: TRBD2; J: TRBJ2-3; V: TRBV3-1/TRBV3-2; CDR3: CASSQGTSGRVETQYF; DNA: TGTGCCAGCAGCCAAGGTACTAGCGGGAGGGTAGAAACGCAGTATTTT
size: -; D: -; J: TRBJ2-1; V: TRBV5-4; CDR3: CASSLDSYNEQFF; DNA: TGTGCCAGCAGCTTGGACAGCTACAATGAGCAGTTCTTC
size: -; D: TRBD1; J: TRBJ1-5; V: TRBV6-6; CDR3: CASSRDRVQPQHF; DNA: TGTGCCAGCAGCCGAGACAGGGTTCAGCCCCAGCATTTT
size: -; D: -; J: TRBJ1-2; V: TRBV6-2/TRBV6-3; CDR3: CASSMDNSNYGYTF; DNA: TGTGCCAGCAGTATGGACAACTCCAACTATGGCTACACCTTC
size: few; D: -; J: TRBJ1-2; V: TRBV6-1; CDR3: CASSESAGLGYTF; DNA: TGTGCCAGCAGTGAATCGGCAGGGCTTGGCTACACCTTC
size: -; D: -; J: TRBJ2-5; V: TRBV28; CDR3: CASSRSGAAEETQYF; DNA: TGTGCCAGCAGTCGATCCGGGGCAGCCGAAGAGACCCAGTACTTC
size: -; D: TRBD2; J: TRBJ2-7; V: TRBV11-2; CDR3: CASNDPGTIVYEQYF; DNA: TGTGCCAGCAACGACCCCGGGACTATTGTCTACGAGCAGTACTTC
size: few; D: TRBD1; J: TRBJ1-1; V: TRBV29-1; CDR3: CSVEQGGTEAFF; DNA: TGCAGCGTTGAACAGGGGGGCACTGAAGCTTTCTTT
size: once; D: TRBD2; J: TRBJ2-7; V: TRBV27; CDR3: CASSKTGLAGVVPIYEQYF; DNA: TGTGCCAGCAGTAAAACGGGACTAGCGGGAGTGGTACCCATCTACGAGCAGTACTTC
size: -; D: -; J: TRBJ2-5; V: TRBV24-1; CDR3: CATSDGTAKETQYF; DNA: TGTGCCACCAGTGATGGGACCGCCAAGGAGACCCAGTACTTC
size: -; D: -; J: TRBJ2-3; V: TRBV6-6; CDR3: CASSYQGSPTQYF; DNA: TGTGCCAGCAGTTACCAGGGATCACCAACGCAGTATTTT
size: -; D: -; J: TRBJ2-3; V: TRBV9; CDR3: CASSSGGADTQYF; DNA: TGTGCCAGCAGCTCCGGAGGCGCAGATACGCAGTATTTT
size: -; D: -; J: TRBJ2-5; V: TRBV18; CDR3: CASSPEGMVKTQYF; DNA: TGTGCCAGCTCACCAGAGGGCATGGTGAAGACCCAGTACTTC
size: -; D: TRBD2; J: TRBJ2-1; V: TRBV27; CDR3: CASSPYLLAGGVNEQFF; DNA: TGTGCCAGCAGTCCTTATCTACTAGCGGGAGGGGTCAATGAGCAGTTCTTC
size: -; D: -; J: TRBJ2-2; V: TRBV11-2; CDR3: CASSLAPRGPATGELFF; DNA: TGTGCCAGCAGCTTAGCCCCCCGGGGTCCCGCCACCGGGGAGCTGTTTTTT
size: -; D: -; J: TRBJ2-7; V: TRBV7-9; CDR3: CASRSMDEQYF; DNA: TGTGCCAGCAGGTCAATGGACGAGCAGTACTTC